What follows are 19 T cell receptor beta chains derived from one specimen sequenced in a study of T cell repertoires in aging, cancer and after chemotherapy. The template was genomic DNA from peripheral blood, not RNA. TRB rearrangements spanning V, D and J were amplified using mixed TRB-A/B primers. TCRdb reprocessed the multiplex PCR reads with MiXCR, giving one entry per CDR3 protein. This sample yields 2,500 to 3,500 distinct CDR3 sequences, of which around 23% are seen a single time; around 39% belongs to the top ten. Material: blood. The receptor source for this set is a human donor with a blood cancer.

Sample share makes this clonotype medium-sized. The genes are TRBV7-6 and TRBJ1-1; 8 bases fit TRBD1. The CDR3 covers 14 residues. Trimming at V came to 1 base and at J to 6 bases, leaving 4 bases not matched to a gene. Germline CDR1 and CDR2: SGHVS and FNYEAQ. This CDR3 is CASSLGGGQAEAFF. The CDR3 nucleotides are TGTGCCAGCAGCTTAGGGGGGGGACAGGCTGAAGCTTTCTTT.

This chain uses TRBV5-1 with TRBJ2-5, with 7 bases matching TRBD2. J gave up 4 bases and V 7 bases, and 7 bases lay outside the gene matches. Germline V gene data show CDR1 as SGHRS and CDR2 as YFSETQ. The CDR3 runs to 13 residues. DNA of the CDR3: TGCGCCAGCGCTAGCGGCCAAGGAGAGACCCAGTACTTC. It translates to CASASGQGETQYF.

Relative to its sample, this clonotype is medium-sized. The chain carries TRBV19 and TRBJ2-7, with TRBD2 identical over 10 bases. CDR3 length equals 15 residues. Germline V gene data show CDR1 as LNHDA and CDR2 as SQIVND (reference sequence). The ends lost 4 bases at V and 9 bases at J; junction bases unmatched: 12. CDR3 nucleotide sequence: TGTGCCAGTAGTACCGCCGGGACTAGCGCAGTCGGGCAGTACTTC. Translating it yields CASSTAGTSAVGQYF.

A few counts support this clonotype. The chain is built from TRBV5-4 and TRBJ1-4; 9 bases are shared with TRBD1. V lost 4 bases and J lost 8; bases outside the gene matches: 9. The length of the CDR3 is 15 residues. The germline gives CDR1 SGHNT, CDR2 YYREEE (reference sequence). The CDR3 DNA sequence: TGTGCCAGCAGCACAGGACAGGGGCGGGTCGAAAAACTGTTTTTT. It specifies CASSTGQGRVEKLFF.

Turning to this clonotype: It may be a read error: a sequence one base away is much more abundant. The V call is TRBV24-1, the J call TRBJ2-3, with 7 bases identical to TRBD2. This CDR3 contains 15 residues. CDR1 and CDR2 from the germline V gene are KGHDR and SFDVKD. CDR3 amino acids: CATSPGGRAVDTKYF. Written as DNA, the CDR3 is TGTGCCACCAGTCCCGGGGGGAGGGCCGTAGATACGAAGTATTTT.

By share, this clonotype ranks as medium-sized (0.01 to 0.1%). The rearrangement joins TRBV30 to TRBJ1-1, with a tentative D call TRBD1 (6 bases). CDR1 is GTSNPN and CDR2 is SVGIG in the germline V gene (reference sequence). The CDR3 extends over 18 amino acids. Trimming pared 4 bases from V and 1 base from J, leaving 25 bases between. CDR3 residues: CAWTKGGLGPAPNTEAFF. CDR3 coding DNA: TGTGCCTGGACCAAGGGGGGCTTAGGTCCAGCTCCGAACACTGAAGCTTTCTTT. The full variable domain, in which reference TRBV30 and TRBJ1-1 provide the parts outside the CDR3, is SQTIHQWPATLVQPVGSPLSLECTVEGTSNPNLYWYRQAAGRGLQLLFYSVGIGQISSEVPQNLSASRPQDRQFILSSKKLLLSDSGFYLCAWTKGGLGPAPNTEAFFGQGTRLTVV.

By share of the sample, this clonotype is medium-sized. This chain uses TRBV7-6 with TRBJ2-1, with D hard to call. Trimming stripped 1 base from V and 0 bases from J, with 16 bases between. The CDR3 length is 18 residues. From germline, CDR1 is SGHVS and CDR2 FNYEAQ. This CDR3 reads CASSLEAVAPSSYNEQFF. The DNA of the CDR3 is TGTGCCAGCAGCTTAGAGGCTGTGGCACCGAGCTCCTACAATGAGCAGTTCTTC.

J is TRBJ1-1 and V is TRBV12-3 or TRBV12-4; D remains ambiguous. CDR3 length: 13 amino acids. V gave up 8 bases and J gave up 6 bases, with 16 bases separating them. DNA of the CDR3: TGTGCCAGCTCTCATCTAGGAGGGTCTGAAGCTTTCTTT. Translating it yields CASSHLGGSEAFF.

The chain couples TRBV6-1 to TRBJ1-1, with 10 bases lining up with TRBD1. This CDR3 is 14 amino acids long. J gave up 6 bases and V 3 bases, and 4 bases lay outside the gene matches. Germline CDR1 reads MNHNS; CDR2 reads SASEGT. Written as DNA, the CDR3 is TGTGCCAGCAGTGACGCCGGGACAGGGGCTGAAGCTTTCTTT. Protein product: CASSDAGTGAEAFF.

This clonotype is categorized as medium-sized (0.01 to 0.1%). This rearrangement joins TRBV14 to TRBJ2-3; the D is unclear. The CDR3 runs 13 residues. Deletions cut 6 bases from V and 0 bases from J, with 7 bases between. Germline loops: CDR1 SGHDN, CDR2 FVKESK. As DNA, the CDR3 is TGTGCCAGCAGTCGAAGGAGCACAGATACGCAGTATTTT. This translates into CASSRRSTDTQYF. The entire variable domain, with the rest obtained from reference TRBV14 and TRBJ2-3, is as follows: EAGVTQFPSHSVIEKGQTVTLRCDPISGHDNLYWYRRVMGKEIKFLLHFVKESKQDESGMPNNRFLAERTGGTYSTLKVQPAELEDSGVYFCASSRRSTDTQYFGPGTRLTVL.

This clonotype is deemed medium-sized. The CDR3 here is CASSSRGVSPLHF. In nucleotides, the CDR3 is TGTGCCAGTAGCTCCCGCGGGGTGTCACCCCTCCACTTT. The chain couples TRBV19 to TRBJ1-6; the D is unclear. This CDR3 region has 13 residues. V gave up 6 bases and J gave up 10 bases, with 13 bases separating them. CDR1 and CDR2 from the germline V gene are LNHDA and SQIVND (reference sequence).

This clonotype was counted a few times. The chain is built from TRBV24-1 and TRBJ2-1; D assignment may be TRBD1 or TRBD2 (5 bases each). The CDR3 has 13 residues. V was trimmed by 4 bases and J by 12 bases, leaving 15 bases between them. Per the germline V gene, CDR1 is KGHDR and CDR2 is SFDVKD. CDR3: CATSDRSGTGQFF. CDR3 in DNA: TGTGCCACCAGTGACCGCTCCGGGACGGGGCAGTTCTTC.

Judged by abundance, this clonotype is medium-sized. CDR3 sequence: CASSPQGARGGFEEAFF. CDR3 DNA sequence: TGTGCCAGCAGCCCCCAGGGGGCGCGGGGGGGCTTCGAGGAAGCTTTCTTT. The chain recombines TRBV11-3 with TRBJ1-1; 8 bases are shared with TRBD1. The CDR3 covers 17 residues. Germline V lookup: CDR1 SGHNT, CDR2 YENEEA. J lost 8 bases, V lost 5 bases, and 19 bases had no gene match.

With respect to this clonotype: Just one base apart from a much larger clone, this may be a read error. The rearrangement links TRBV15 to TRBJ2-4; D not certain. Per the germline V gene, CDR1 is LNHNV and CDR2 is YYDKDF (reference sequence). The CDR3 has 12 amino acids. The CDR3: CATSRAQNIKYF. CDR3 bases: TGTGCCACCAGCAGAGCCCAAAACATTAAGTACTTC.

As concerns this clonotype: One base away lies a much larger clone, so this may be a sequencing read error. This sequence joins TRBV7-9 and TRBJ2-1; 10 bases align to TRBD1. Germline V gene sequence: CDR1 SEHNR, CDR2 FQNEAQ (reference sequence). This CDR3 has 12 amino acids. CDR3 in DNA: TGTGCCAGCAGCCCCTGGACAGGGGGGGTGACCTTC. Amino acids: CASSPWTGGVTF.

The V call is TRBV24-1, the J call TRBJ2-1, with a possible D match to TRBD2 (5 bases). CDR1 and CDR2 (germline): KGHDR, SFDVKD. Trimming left V 8 bases short and J 7 bases short, with 11 bases between. The CDR3 extends over 12 amino acids. The CDR3 DNA follows: TGTGCCACCAAAGGAGGACTTAATGAGCAGTTCTTC. Its protein product is CATKGGLNEQFF.

The rearrangement uses TRBV5-1 and TRBJ1-6; no reliable D call. Germline V gene sequence: CDR1 SGHRS, CDR2 YFSETQ. The CDR3 has 16 amino acids. Deletions cut 0 bases from V and 7 bases from J, with 14 bases between. The CDR3 sequence: CASSLDSGRSNSPLHF. CDR3 bases: TGCGCCAGCAGCTTGGACTCAGGCCGATCGAATTCACCCCTCCACTTT.

This rearrangement joins TRBV24-1 to TRBJ2-7; the match to TRBD1 covers 9 bases. After removal of 5 bases from V and 5 bases from J, the junction contained 6 bases not matched to a gene. Per the germline V gene, CDR1 is KGHDR and CDR2 is SFDVKD. The CDR3 sequence is 14 residues long. The CDR3 loop is CATSAPGTGNEQYF. In nucleotides, the CDR3 is TGTGCCACCAGTGCCCCCGGGACAGGGAACGAGCAGTACTTC.

By share, this clonotype ranks as medium-sized. The chain couples TRBV5-6 to TRBJ2-6; TRBD1 might be the D (5 bases). Germline V gives CDR1 SGHDT, CDR2 YYEEEE. Trimming took off 2 bases at V and 4 bases at J, with 10 bases between the two ends. This CDR3 comprises 15 residues. The CDR3 sequence is CASSFKGSGANVLTF. CDR3 coding DNA: TGTGCCAGCAGCTTCAAGGGGTCCGGGGCCAACGTCCTGACTTTC. The variable domain in full, with the rest retrieved from reference TRBV5-6 and TRBJ2-6, is DAGVTQSPTHLIKTRGQQVTLRCSPKSGHDTVSWYQQALGQGPQFIFQYYEEEERQRGNFPDRFSGHQFPNYSSELNVNALLLGDSALYLCASSFKGSGANVLTFGAGSRLTVL.